This TCR beta chain was identified in a study of cytomegalovirus exposure and HLA in healthy donors. Some clones are missing from TCRdb's copy, which holds only in-frame ones; the method was immunoSEQ multiplex PCR. The sample carries about 110,000 clones, roughly 87% recorded once. In the case of this clone: Its antigen is still unknown. Other DNA sequences from this sample encode an identical CDR3 as well.

Germline V gene data show CDR1 as SGHDT and CDR2 as YYEEEE. The CDR3 runs to 12 residues. Losses at the gene ends were 4 bases for V and 7 bases for J; bases not matched to a gene: 3. Study-wide results and caveats: A classifier reportedly called cytomegalovirus status with high sensitivity and specificity.

This sequence originates from a woman between 18 and 29 years old in good health and CMV-seronegative. The chain couples TRBV5-6 to TRBJ1-1, with 8 bases aligning to TRBD1. The sample comprised PBMCs. The CDR3 sequence: CASSLGQGEAFF. The CDR3 DNA sequence: TGTGCCAGCAGCCTTGGACAGGGTGAAGCTTTCTTT.